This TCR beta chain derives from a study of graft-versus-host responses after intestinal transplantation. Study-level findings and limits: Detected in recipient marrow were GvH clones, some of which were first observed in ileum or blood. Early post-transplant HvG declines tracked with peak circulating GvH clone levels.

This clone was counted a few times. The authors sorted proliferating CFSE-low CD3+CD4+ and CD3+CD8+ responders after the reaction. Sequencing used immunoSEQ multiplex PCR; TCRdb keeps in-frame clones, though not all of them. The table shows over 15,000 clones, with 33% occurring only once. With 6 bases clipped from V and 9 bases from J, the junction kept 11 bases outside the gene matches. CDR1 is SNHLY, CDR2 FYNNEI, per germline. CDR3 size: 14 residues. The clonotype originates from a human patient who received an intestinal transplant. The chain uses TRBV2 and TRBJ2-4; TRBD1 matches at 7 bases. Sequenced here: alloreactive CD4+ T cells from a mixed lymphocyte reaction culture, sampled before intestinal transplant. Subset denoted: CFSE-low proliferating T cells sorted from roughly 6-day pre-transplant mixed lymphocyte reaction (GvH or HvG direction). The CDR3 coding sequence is TGTGCCAGCAGAGCCGGGACAGCAAACGGCATTCAGTACTTC. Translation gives CASRAGTANGIQYF.